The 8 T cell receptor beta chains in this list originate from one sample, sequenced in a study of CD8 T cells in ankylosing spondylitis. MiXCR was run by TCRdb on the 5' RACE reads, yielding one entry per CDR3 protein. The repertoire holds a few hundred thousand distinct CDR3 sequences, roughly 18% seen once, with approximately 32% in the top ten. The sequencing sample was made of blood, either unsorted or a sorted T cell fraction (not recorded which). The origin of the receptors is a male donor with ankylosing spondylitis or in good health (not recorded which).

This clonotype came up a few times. The CDR3 DNA reads as TGTGCCAGCAGCCAAGGAGGGGGCGGCTCCTACGAGCAGTACTTC. Its translation is CASSQGGGGSYEQYF. The chain couples TRBV3-1 to TRBJ2-7; 7 bases are shared with TRBD1. CDR1 LGHDT and CDR2 YNNKEL come from the germline V gene (reference sequence). The CDR3 totals 15 residues. The V segment lost 1 base and the J segment 0 bases; nucleotides outside the gene matches: 3.

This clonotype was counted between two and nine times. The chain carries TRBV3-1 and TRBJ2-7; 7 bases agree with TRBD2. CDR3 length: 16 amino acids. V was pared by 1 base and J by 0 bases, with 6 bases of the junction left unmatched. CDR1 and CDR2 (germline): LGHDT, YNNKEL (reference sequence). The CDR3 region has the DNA TGTGCCAGCAGCCAAGGGAGGGGACTACTCTCCTACGAGCAGTACTTC. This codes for CASSQGRGLLSYEQYF.

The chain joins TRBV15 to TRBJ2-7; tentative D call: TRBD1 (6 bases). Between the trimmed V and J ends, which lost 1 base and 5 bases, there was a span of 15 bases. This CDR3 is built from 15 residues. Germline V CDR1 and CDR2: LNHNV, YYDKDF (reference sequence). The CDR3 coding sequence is TGTGCCACCAGCAGAGCTAGGGCAGGGGACAACGAGCAGTACTTC. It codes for CATSRARAGDNEQYF. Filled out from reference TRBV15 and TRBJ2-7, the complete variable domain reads DAMVIQNPRYQVTQFGKPVTLSCSQTLNHNVMYWYQQKSSQAPKLLFHYYDKDFNNEADTPDNFQSRRPNTSFCFLDIRSPGLGDTAMYLCATSRARAGDNEQYFGPGTRLTVT.

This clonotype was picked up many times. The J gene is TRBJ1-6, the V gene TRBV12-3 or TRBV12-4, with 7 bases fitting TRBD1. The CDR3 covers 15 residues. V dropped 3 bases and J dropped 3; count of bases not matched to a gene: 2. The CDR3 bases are TGTGCCAGCAGTTTGGGACAGTTCTATAATTCACCCCTCCACTTT. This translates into CASSLGQFYNSPLHF.

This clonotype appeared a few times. The CDR3 DNA sequence: TGTGCCACCAGCACCGGACTAGCGTCGTACGAGCAGTACTTC. Protein product: CATSTGLASYEQYF. V is TRBV15 and J is TRBJ2-7, with TRBD2 identical over 9 bases. The CDR3 spans 14 residues. V lost 4 bases and J lost 4; bases outside the gene matches: 5. Germline CDR1 is LNHNV and CDR2 is YYDKDF (reference sequence).

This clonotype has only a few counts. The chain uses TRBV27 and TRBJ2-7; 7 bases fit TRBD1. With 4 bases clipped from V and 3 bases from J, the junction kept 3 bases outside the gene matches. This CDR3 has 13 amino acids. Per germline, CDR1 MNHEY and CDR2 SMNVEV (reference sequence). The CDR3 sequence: CASSSGQIYEQYF. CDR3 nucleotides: TGTGCCAGCAGTTCGGGACAGATCTACGAGCAGTACTTC.

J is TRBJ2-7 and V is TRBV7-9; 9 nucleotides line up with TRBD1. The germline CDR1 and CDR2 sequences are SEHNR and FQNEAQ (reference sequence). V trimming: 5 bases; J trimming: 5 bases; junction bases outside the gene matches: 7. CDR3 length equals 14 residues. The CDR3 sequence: CASSGGDRDHEQYF. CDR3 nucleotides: TGTGCCAGCAGCGGGGGGGACAGGGACCACGAGCAGTACTTC.

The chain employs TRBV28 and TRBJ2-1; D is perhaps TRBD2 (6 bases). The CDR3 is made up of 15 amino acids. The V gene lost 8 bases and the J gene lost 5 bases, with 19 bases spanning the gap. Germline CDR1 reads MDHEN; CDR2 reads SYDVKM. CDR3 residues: CASSLTGLGDNEQFF. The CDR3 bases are TGTGCCAGCTCCTTAACGGGACTCGGGGACAATGAGCAGTTCTTC.